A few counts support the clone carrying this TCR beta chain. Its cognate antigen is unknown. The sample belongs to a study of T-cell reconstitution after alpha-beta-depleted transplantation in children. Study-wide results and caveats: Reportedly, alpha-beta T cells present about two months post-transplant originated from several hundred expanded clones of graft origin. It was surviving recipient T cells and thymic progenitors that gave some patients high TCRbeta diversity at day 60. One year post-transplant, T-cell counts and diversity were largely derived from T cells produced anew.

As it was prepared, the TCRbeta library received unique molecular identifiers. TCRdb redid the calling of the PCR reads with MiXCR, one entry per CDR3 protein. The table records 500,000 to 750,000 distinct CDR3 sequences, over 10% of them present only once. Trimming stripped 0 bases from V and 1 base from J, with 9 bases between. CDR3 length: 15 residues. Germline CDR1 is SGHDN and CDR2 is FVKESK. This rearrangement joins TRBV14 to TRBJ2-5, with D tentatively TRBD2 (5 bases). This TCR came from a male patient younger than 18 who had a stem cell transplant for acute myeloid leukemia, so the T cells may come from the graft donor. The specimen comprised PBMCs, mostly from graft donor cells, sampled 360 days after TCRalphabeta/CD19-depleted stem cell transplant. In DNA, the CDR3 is TGTGCCAGCAGCCAAGACCTCGGGGTCCAAGAGACCCAGTACTTC. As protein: CASSQDLGVQETQYF.